The sample holds a few counts of the clone carrying this T cell receptor (beta chain). Its specificity is not known. The sample is drawn from a study of T cell responses to AZD1222 COVID-19 vaccine. Study findings and constraints: Regions 160-218 and 743-854 dominated among vaccine-associated CD4 TCRs spanning spike.

Sequencing was performed with immunoSEQ multiplex PCR; in TCRdb, only in-frame clones are kept and a portion is missing. The sample lists some 180,000 clones; roughly 90% were seen once. This TCR was recovered from an adult who received the AZD1222 COVID-19 vaccine. Sequenced here: peripheral blood, sampled 28 days after the second AZD1222 dose.

This CDR3 reads CASSPAGTSTSETQYF. CDR3 coding DNA: TGTGCCAGCAGCCCCGCCGGGACTAGCACTTCAGAGACCCAGTACTTC. The gene calls are TRBV7-2 and TRBJ2-5, with 9 positions matching TRBD2. The germline V gene has CDR1 SGHTA and CDR2 FQGNSA. This CDR3 comprises 16 residues. V was pared by 5 bases and J by 4 bases, with 11 bases of the junction left unmatched.